This TCR beta chain comes out of a study of blood T cell repertoires in COVID-19. Profiling relied on immunoSEQ multiplex PCR, and the TCRdb table lists in-frame clones only, not all of them. This table holds about 120,000 clones, 82% found once. Per germline, CDR1 SGHTA and CDR2 FQGNSA. Trimming removed 4 bases from V and 0 bases from J; junction bases left unmatched: 3. The CDR3 totals 15 residues. The receptor comes from a man between 65 and 85 years old with active or convalescent COVID-19. The chain joins TRBV7-2 to TRBJ2-7; 10 bases map to TRBD2. Material: peripheral blood. The CDR3 region is CASSWGLANSYEQYF. The DNA of the CDR3 is TGTGCCAGCAGCTGGGGACTAGCGAACTCCTACGAGCAGTACTTC.